These 22 T cell receptor beta chains came from one sample sequenced in a study of T-cell reconstitution after alpha-beta-depleted transplantation in children. TCRbeta library construction was performed incorporating unique molecular identifiers. TCRdb reprocessed the PCR reads via MiXCR and lists one record per CDR3 protein. The table lists 280,000 or so distinct CDR3 sequences, roughly 10% of them singletons. The sample here was peripheral blood, taken 180 days after TCRalphabeta/CD19-depleted stem cell transplant. The origin of the receptors is a male patient aged 2-15 years who had a stem cell transplant for chronic granulomatous disease, so the T cells may come from the graft donor.

Concerning this clonotype: A much larger clonotype is one base distant, so this may be a read error. The V and J genes are TRBV7-3 and TRBJ2-7; no firm D call. Germline assignment: CDR1 SGHTA and CDR2 FQGTGA. The ends were cut back, 5 bases at V and 0 bases at J, with 8 bases in the middle. This CDR3 contains 13 residues. In nucleotides, the CDR3 is TGTGCCAGCAGCCCGTCCGACTCCTACGAGCAGTACTTC. This encodes CASSPSDSYEQYF.

In this sample, this clonotype turned up many times. The chain joins TRBV12-3 or TRBV12-4 to TRBJ1-2; 7 bases match TRBD1. The CDR3 runs 13 residues. V was clipped by 6 bases and J by 4 bases; unmatched bases: 5. The chain's CDR3 is CASRAGDSYGYTF. CDR3 nucleotide sequence: TGTGCCAGCAGGGCAGGGGACAGCTATGGCTACACCTTC.

As to this clonotype: This could be a read error, since a much larger clone is one nucleotide away. This rearrangement joins TRBV10-1 to TRBJ2-2, with 7 bases matching TRBD2. Germline CDR1 reads WNHNN; CDR2 reads SYGVQD (reference sequence). The CDR3 has 16 residues. J lost 2 bases, V lost 2 bases, and 5 bases had no gene match. Written as DNA, the CDR3 is TGCGCCAGCAGTGAGACTAGCGTGATCAACACCGGGGAGCTGTTTTTT. It specifies CASSETSVINTGELFF.

This clonotype was recorded at least ten times. The rearrangement links TRBV29-1 to TRBJ2-7; D uncertain. The V end lost 4 bases, the J end lost 4 bases, and 8 bases lay between the germline ends. Germline lookup yields CDR1 SQVTM and CDR2 ANQGSEA. The CDR3 has 11 amino acids. CDR3 in amino acids: CSVGSSYEQYF. CDR3 coding DNA: TGCAGCGTTGGTTCCTCTTACGAGCAGTACTTC.

This clonotype was detected ten times or more. The CDR3 DNA reads as TGTGCCAGCAGTAACTTGAATGGTGAGCAGTTCTTC. It yields the protein CASSNLNGEQFF. The chain employs TRBV6-2 or TRBV6-3 and TRBJ2-1, with no clear D. Trimming removed 5 bases at V and 9 bases at J, with 11 bases between. The CDR3 spans 12 residues. The V gene's germline CDR1 is MNHEY and CDR2 SVGEGT.

This chain uses TRBV7-2 with TRBJ2-1; 9 positions agree with TRBD2. This CDR3 has 15 amino acids. V lost 7 bases and J lost 9; bases outside the gene matches: 13. Germline lookup yields CDR1 SGHTA and CDR2 FQGNSA. Here the CDR3 reads CASTTAGGGAFEQFF. The CDR3 DNA reads TGTGCCAGCACCACTGCCGGCGGGGGGGCCTTTGAGCAGTTCTTC.

This clonotype was recorded at least ten times. The genes are TRBV28 and TRBJ2-7; 9 bases are shared with TRBD1. This CDR3 is built from 15 residues. In germline, CDR1 is MDHEN, CDR2 SYDVKM. Trimming removed 6 bases from V and 4 bases from J; junction bases left unmatched: 10. The CDR3, as DNA: TGTGCCAGCAGGAAGAACCGGGACAGGGTATACGAGCAGTACTTC. Protein sequence: CASRKNRDRVYEQYF. The variable domain in full, completed from reference TRBV28 and TRBJ2-7, reads DVKVTQSSRYLVKRTGEKVFLECVQDMDHENMFWYRQDPGLGLRLIYFSYDVKMKEKGDIPEGYSVSREKKERFSLILESASTNQTSMYLCASRKNRDRVYEQYFGPGTRLTVT.

This clonotype was picked up many times. This rearrangement joins TRBV6-5 to TRBJ1-2; 7 nucleotides line up with TRBD1. The germline CDR1 and CDR2 sequences are MNHEY and SVGAGI. The CDR3 sequence is 14 residues long. J lost 4 bases, V lost 2 bases, and 4 bases had no gene match. The CDR3 is CASSYRGQSYGYTF. In DNA, the CDR3 is TGTGCCAGCAGTTACCGGGGACAGTCCTATGGCTACACCTTC.

This clonotype was seen many times. The rearrangement joins TRBV27 to TRBJ1-5; 7 bases fit TRBD1. The CDR3 runs to 15 residues. The germline V gene encodes CDR1 MNHEY and CDR2 SMNVEV (reference sequence). V trimming: 4 bases; J trimming: 4 bases; junction bases outside the gene matches: 7. The CDR3 sequence: CASSSMTGRNQPQHF. The CDR3, as DNA: TGTGCCAGCAGTTCCATGACAGGGAGGAATCAGCCCCAGCATTTT.

This clonotype was recorded many times. The chain joins TRBV12-3 or TRBV12-4 to TRBJ2-3; D is ambiguous. The V end was cut by 8 bases, the J end by 2 bases, with 23 bases between. The CDR3 length is 17 residues. The CDR3 nucleotides are TGTGCCAGCGGGTTAGTGGACGGAAGGACCCTCACAGATACGCAGTATTTT. The encoded protein is CASGLVDGRTLTDTQYF.

This clonotype was detected ten times or more. The chain has TRBV29-1 and TRBJ2-1; D is possibly TRBD2 (5 bases). Per germline, CDR1 SQVTM and CDR2 ANQGSEA. The CDR3 consists of 14 residues. V was clipped by 6 bases and J by 1 base, with 13 bases between them. In DNA, the CDR3 is TGCAGCGTAAAGAGGGCAAATTCCTACAATGAGCAGTTCTTC. This translates into CSVKRANSYNEQFF.

In this sample, this clonotype turned up many times. This chain uses TRBV20-1 with TRBJ2-1; possibly TRBD2 for D (5 bases). In germline, CDR1 is DFQATT, CDR2 SNEGSKA (reference sequence). V lost 3 bases, J lost 10 bases, and 13 bases lay in between. This CDR3 contains 12 residues. The CDR3 coding sequence is TGCAGTGCTAGTCCCTGGGTAGCGGAGCAGTTCTTC. This codes for CSASPWVAEQFF.

This clonotype was seen ten or more times. J is TRBJ1-3 and V is TRBV29-1; possible D gene TRBD1, 5 bases. Germline V gives CDR1 SQVTM, CDR2 ANQGSEA. V was pared by 3 bases and J by 4 bases, with 13 bases between. This CDR3 has 14 amino acids. The DNA for the CDR3 is TGCAGCGTTGATGGACCAGGGATCGGAAACACCATATATTTT. Protein sequence: CSVDGPGIGNTIYF.

This clonotype has at least ten counts. The CDR3 does not end in the conserved phenylalanine or tryptophan, so this is likely a read error. Because the CDR3's place on the DNA is in doubt, the DNA is left out and the CDR3 is given as listed by TCRdb. The chain is built from TRBV29-1 and TRBJ2-7; no DNA check was done on the table's D call, TRBD1. The CDR3 is 10 residues long, ends included. Germline values: CDR1 SQVTM, CDR2 ANQGSEA. The CDR3: CRLPRDKAPL.

This clonotype was seen repeatedly, ten times or more. V gene TRBV10-3 combines with J gene TRBJ1-1, with D perhaps matching TRBD1 (6 bases). The CDR3 runs to 15 residues. Germline loops: CDR1 ENHRY, CDR2 SYGVKD. Deletions cut 0 bases from V and 6 bases from J, with 14 bases between. The CDR3: CAISESILPGAEAFF. The CDR3 DNA reads TGTGCCATCAGTGAGTCGATCCTCCCAGGGGCTGAAGCTTTCTTT.

The CDR3 sequence is CASSFLRKNIQYF. CDR3 sequence (DNA): TGTGCCAGCAGTTTTTTACGTAAAAACATTCAGTACTTC. The chain is built from TRBV28 and TRBJ2-4; no firm D call. The CDR3 has 13 residues. Trimming took off 3 bases at V and 4 bases at J, with 7 bases between the two ends. Per the germline V gene, CDR1 is MDHEN and CDR2 is SYDVKM.

Notes on this clonotype: Since a much larger clone is just one base distant, this may be a read error. The chain couples TRBV28 to TRBJ1-5; no reliable D call. CDR1 MDHEN and CDR2 SYDVKM come from the germline V gene. This CDR3 has 16 amino acids. The germline V and J ends were trimmed by 9 bases and 8 bases, with 26 bases remaining between them. The DNA for the CDR3 is TGTGCCAGTATTCCGGACCCCGGCGCGATATTTGAGCCCCAGCATTTT. Translation gives CASIPDPGAIFEPQHF.

This clonotype was detected ten times or more. The rearrangement joins TRBV12-3 or TRBV12-4 to TRBJ2-7; 7 nucleotides align to TRBD2. This CDR3 is built from 14 residues. J gave up 3 bases and V 6 bases, and 8 bases lay outside the gene matches. CDR3 bases: TGTGCCAGCAGGCAGAGGCGCGGGGGCTACGAGCAGTACTTC. Translated, it gives CASRQRRGGYEQYF.

This clonotype was detected many times. The chain carries TRBV15 and TRBJ1-2; the D gene is possibly TRBD1 (6 bases). Germline V gene sequence: CDR1 LNHNV, CDR2 YYDKDF (reference sequence). This CDR3 is 13 amino acids long. V was trimmed by 3 bases and J by 7 bases, leaving 12 bases between them. Here the CDR3 DNA reads TGTGCCACCAGCAGCCAGGGGATAGGTGGCTACACCTTC. Amino acids: CATSSQGIGGYTF.

The chain joins TRBV19 to TRBJ2-3; 7 bases match TRBD1. The J segment lost 1 base and the V segment lost 5 bases, leaving 12 bases of the junction unmatched. Germline loops: CDR1 LNHDA, CDR2 SQIVND (reference sequence). CDR3 length: 17 residues. The CDR3 nucleotides are TGTGCCAGTAGTCCCGGATACAGGGGAAGGGGCACAGATACGCAGTATTTT. Its protein is CASSPGYRGRGTDTQYF.

This clonotype turned up a few times. This chain links TRBV12-3 or TRBV12-4 with TRBJ1-4; D is unresolved. This CDR3 contains 14 residues. With 7 bases removed from V and 5 bases from J, the gap between germline ends came to 14 bases. CDR3 DNA: TGTGCCAGCACGCTCCCAGGCGGAAATGAAAAACTGTTTTTT. This encodes CASTLPGGNEKLFF.

This clonotype was detected many times. The chain joins TRBV20-1 to TRBJ1-5; D ambiguous. From germline, CDR1 is DFQATT and CDR2 SNEGSKA (reference sequence). V lost 6 bases and J lost 1, with 7 bases in between. The CDR3 runs 12 residues. In nucleotides, the CDR3 is TGCAGTGCCCGACGGAGCAATCAGCCCCAGCATTTT. Its translation is CSARRSNQPQHF.